One sample yielded the 6 T cell receptor beta chains listed below, sequenced in a study of blood T cell repertoires in COVID-19. TCRdb's table, derived via immunoSEQ multiplex PCR, lists solely in-frame clones and lacks some. The sample includes tens of thousands of clones, 81% seen only once; the top ten take roughly 23%. Sequencing used peripheral blood. Receptors originate from an elderly man with active or convalescent COVID-19.

The chain couples TRBV7-2 to TRBJ1-2, with 7 bases that match TRBD1. The CDR3 is 15 amino acids. Germline V lookup: CDR1 SGHTA, CDR2 FQGNSA. V shed 0 bases and J 4 bases; nucleotides not matched to a gene: 5. The CDR3 protein is CASSLAQQGPYGYTF. The DNA for the CDR3 is TGTGCCAGCAGCTTAGCGCAACAGGGGCCCTATGGCTACACCTTC.

This clone has a single count. This rearrangement joins TRBV7-2 to TRBJ2-3; 7 nucleotides agree with TRBD1. Germline V gene sequence: CDR1 SGHTA, CDR2 FQGNSA. The CDR3 totals 14 residues. V was clipped by 0 bases and J by 15 bases; unmatched bases: 12. CDR3 protein: CASSLALDREVIYF. CDR3 coding DNA: TGTGCCAGCAGCTTAGCACTAGACAGGGAAGTAATCTATTTT.

This chain uses TRBV6-5 with TRBJ2-5; D is undetermined. Germline V gene data show CDR1 as MNHEY and CDR2 as SVGAGI. V lost 2 bases and J lost 1, with 5 bases in between. This CDR3 is built from 13 residues. The CDR3 DNA follows: TGTGCCAGCAGTTACGAAGCCCAAGAGACCCAGTACTTC. Translated, it gives CASSYEAQETQYF.

V is TRBV19 and J is TRBJ1-2; the match to TRBD1 covers 9 bases. CDR3 length: 13 amino acids. With 6 bases clipped from V and 10 bases from J, the junction kept 9 bases outside the gene matches. Per the germline V gene, CDR1 is LNHDA and CDR2 is SQIVND (reference sequence). CDR3 in DNA: TGTGCCAGTAGCAGACAGGGGGTCCGGTCCTACACCTTC. Its protein product is CASSRQGVRSYTF.

The chain employs TRBV5-6 and TRBJ1-2; no reliable D call. The CDR3 spans 12 residues. Germline CDR1 and CDR2: SGHDT and YYEEEE. V was clipped by 0 bases and J by 6 bases, with 6 bases between them. For the CDR3, the DNA is TGTGCCAGCAGCTTGGGAGGGAATGGCTACACCTTC. Translating it yields CASSLGGNGYTF.

The rearrangement joins TRBV6-1 to TRBJ1-1; D is undetermined. V lost 3 bases, J lost 5 bases, and 16 bases lay in between. This CDR3 is built from 15 residues. Germline V gives CDR1 MNHNS, CDR2 SASEGT. CDR3 nucleotides: TGTGCCAGCAGTGACCCATCCTGGGAGCGGACTGAAGCTTTCTTT. Translating it yields CASSDPSWERTEAFF.